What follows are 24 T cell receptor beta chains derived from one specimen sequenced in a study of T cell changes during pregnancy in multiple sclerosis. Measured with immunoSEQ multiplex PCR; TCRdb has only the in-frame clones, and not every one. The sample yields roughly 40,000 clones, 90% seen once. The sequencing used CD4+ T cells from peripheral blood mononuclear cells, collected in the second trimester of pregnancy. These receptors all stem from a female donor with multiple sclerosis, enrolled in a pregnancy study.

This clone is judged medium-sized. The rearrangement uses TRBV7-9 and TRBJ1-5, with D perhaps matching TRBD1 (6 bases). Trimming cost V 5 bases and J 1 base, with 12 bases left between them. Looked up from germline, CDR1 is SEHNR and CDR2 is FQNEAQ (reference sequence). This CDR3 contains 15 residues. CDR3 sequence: CASSPWGLSNQPQHF. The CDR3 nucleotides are TGTGCCAGCAGCCCTTGGGGGCTAAGCAATCAGCCCCAGCATTTT.

Written as DNA, the CDR3 is TGTGCCAGCAGCTTCCTCGCTGAAGCTTTCTTT. Amino acid sequence: CASSFLAEAFF. This chain links TRBV7-2 with TRBJ1-1, with D hard to call. V was shortened by 3 bases and J by 6 bases, with 5 bases between the two germline ends. Germline values: CDR1 SGHTA, CDR2 FQGNSA. CDR3 length: 11 amino acids.

The CDR3 sequence: CASSSGLRSGNTIYF. The CDR3 nucleotides read TGTGCCAGCAGCTCGGGACTCCGCTCTGGAAACACCATATATTTT. The rearrangement joins TRBV5-6 to TRBJ1-3, with D possibly matching TRBD1 (5 bases). The germline V and J ends were trimmed by 3 bases and 0 bases, with 10 bases remaining between them. Germline assignment: CDR1 SGHDT and CDR2 YYEEEE. The CDR3 has 15 amino acids.

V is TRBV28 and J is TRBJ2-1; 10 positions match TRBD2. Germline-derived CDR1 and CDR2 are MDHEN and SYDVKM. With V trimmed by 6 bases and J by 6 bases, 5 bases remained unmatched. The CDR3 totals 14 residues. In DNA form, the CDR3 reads TGTGCCAGCAGCCGGACTAGCGGATTCAATGAGCAGTTCTTC. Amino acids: CASSRTSGFNEQFF.

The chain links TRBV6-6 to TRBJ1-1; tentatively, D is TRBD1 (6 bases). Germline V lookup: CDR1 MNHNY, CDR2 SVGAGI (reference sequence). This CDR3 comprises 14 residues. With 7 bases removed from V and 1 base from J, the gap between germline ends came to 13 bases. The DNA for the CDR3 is TGTGCCAGCACCAAGGGGGAATCGAACACTGAAGCTTTCTTT. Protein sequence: CASTKGESNTEAFF.

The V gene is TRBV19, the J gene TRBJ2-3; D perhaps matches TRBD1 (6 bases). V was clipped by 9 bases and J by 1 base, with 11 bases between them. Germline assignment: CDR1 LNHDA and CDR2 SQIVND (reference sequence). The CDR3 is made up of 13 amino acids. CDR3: CASRKGGTDTQYF. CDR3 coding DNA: TGTGCCAGCCGAAAGGGGGGCACAGATACGCAGTATTTT.

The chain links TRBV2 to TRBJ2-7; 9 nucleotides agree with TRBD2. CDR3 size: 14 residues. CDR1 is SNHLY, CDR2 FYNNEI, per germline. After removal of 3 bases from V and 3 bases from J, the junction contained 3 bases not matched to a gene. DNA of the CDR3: TGTGCCAGCAGTGACGCTAGCGGGGACTACGAGCAGTACTTC. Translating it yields CASSDASGDYEQYF.

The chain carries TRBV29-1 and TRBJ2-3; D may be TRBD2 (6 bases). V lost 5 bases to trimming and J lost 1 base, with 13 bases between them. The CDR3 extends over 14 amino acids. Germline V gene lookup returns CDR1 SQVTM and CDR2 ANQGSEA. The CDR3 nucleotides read TGCAGCGTTCTTCGGCGGGACGGCACAGATACGCAGTATTTT. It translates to CSVLRRDGTDTQYF.

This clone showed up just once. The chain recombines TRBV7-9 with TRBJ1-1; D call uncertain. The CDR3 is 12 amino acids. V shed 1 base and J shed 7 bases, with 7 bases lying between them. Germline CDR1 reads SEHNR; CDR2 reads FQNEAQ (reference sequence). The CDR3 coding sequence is TGTGCCAGCAGCTTAGACCGGTATGAAGCTTTCTTT. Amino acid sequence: CASSLDRYEAFF. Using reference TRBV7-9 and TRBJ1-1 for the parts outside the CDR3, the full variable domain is DTGVSQNPRHKITKRGQNVTFRCDPISEHNRLYWYRQTLGQGPEFLTYFQNEAQLEKSRLLSDRFSAERPKGSFSTLEIQRTEQGDSAMYLCASSLDRYEAFFGQGTRLTVV.

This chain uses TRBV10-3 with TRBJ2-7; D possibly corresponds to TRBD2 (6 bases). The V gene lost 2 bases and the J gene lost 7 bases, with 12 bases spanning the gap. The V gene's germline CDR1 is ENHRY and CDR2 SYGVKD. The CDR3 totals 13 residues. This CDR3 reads CAISEAQEGEQYF. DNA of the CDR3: TGTGCCATCAGTGAGGCACAGGAGGGTGAGCAGTACTTC.

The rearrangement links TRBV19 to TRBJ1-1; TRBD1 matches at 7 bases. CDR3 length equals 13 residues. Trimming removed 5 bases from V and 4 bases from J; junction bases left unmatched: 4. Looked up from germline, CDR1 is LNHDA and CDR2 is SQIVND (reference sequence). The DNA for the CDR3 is TGTGCCAGTAGTCGACAGGGCGGCACTGAAGCTTTCTTT. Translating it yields CASSRQGGTEAFF.

This CDR3 is CAWTPGTYSGNTIYF. The DNA of the CDR3 is TGTGCCTGGACTCCAGGGACATACTCTGGAAACACCATATATTTT. V gene TRBV30 combines with J gene TRBJ1-3; D possibly corresponds to TRBD1 (6 bases). V was cut by 4 bases and J by 0 bases, with 13 bases left in between. Germline CDR1 GTSNPN, CDR2 SVGIG (reference sequence). The CDR3 is 15 residues long.

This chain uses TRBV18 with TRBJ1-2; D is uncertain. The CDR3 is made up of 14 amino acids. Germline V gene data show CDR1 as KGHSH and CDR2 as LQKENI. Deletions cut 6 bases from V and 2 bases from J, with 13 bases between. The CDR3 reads CASSPSAENYGYTF. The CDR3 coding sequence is TGTGCCAGCTCCCCGTCGGCGGAAAACTATGGCTACACCTTC. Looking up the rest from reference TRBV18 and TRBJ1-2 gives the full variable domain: NAGVMQNPRHLVRRRGQEARLRCSPMKGHSHVYWYRQLPEEGLKFMVYLQKENIIDESGMPKERFSAEFPKEGPSILRIQQVVRGDSAAYFCASSPSAENYGYTFGSGTRLTVV.

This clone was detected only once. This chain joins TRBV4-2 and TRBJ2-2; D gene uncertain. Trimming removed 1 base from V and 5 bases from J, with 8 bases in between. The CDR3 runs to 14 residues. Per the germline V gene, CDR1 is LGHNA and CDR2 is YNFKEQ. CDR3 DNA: TGTGCCAGCAGCCAAGCTAGATCAACCGGGGAGCTGTTTTTT. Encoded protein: CASSQARSTGELFF.

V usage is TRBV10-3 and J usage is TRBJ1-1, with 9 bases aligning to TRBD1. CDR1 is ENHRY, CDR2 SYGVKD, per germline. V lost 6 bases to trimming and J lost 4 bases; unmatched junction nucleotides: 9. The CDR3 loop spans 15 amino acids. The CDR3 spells CAISRRLTGGTEAFF. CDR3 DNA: TGTGCCATCAGCCGGAGACTGACAGGGGGCACTGAAGCTTTCTTT.

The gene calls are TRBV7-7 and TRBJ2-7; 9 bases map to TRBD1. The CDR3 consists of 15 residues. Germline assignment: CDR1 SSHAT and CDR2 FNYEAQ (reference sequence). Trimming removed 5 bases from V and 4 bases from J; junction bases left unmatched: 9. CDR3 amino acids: CASSQGDRAPYEQYF. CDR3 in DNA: TGTGCCAGCAGCCAAGGGGACAGGGCCCCATACGAGCAGTACTTC.

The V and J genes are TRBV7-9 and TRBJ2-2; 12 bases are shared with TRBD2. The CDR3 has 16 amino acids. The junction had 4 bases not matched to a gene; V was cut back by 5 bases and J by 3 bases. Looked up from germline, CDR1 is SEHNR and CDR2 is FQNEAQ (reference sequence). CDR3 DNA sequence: TGTGCCAGCAGCCCCCGACTAGCGGGAGACACCGGGGAGCTGTTTTTT. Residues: CASSPRLAGDTGELFF.

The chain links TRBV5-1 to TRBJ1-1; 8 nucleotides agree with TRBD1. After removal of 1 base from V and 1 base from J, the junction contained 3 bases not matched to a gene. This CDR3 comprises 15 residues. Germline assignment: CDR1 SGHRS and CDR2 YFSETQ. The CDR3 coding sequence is TGCGCCAGCAGCTTGTTGACAGGGGCGAACACTGAAGCTTTCTTT. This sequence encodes CASSLLTGANTEAFF. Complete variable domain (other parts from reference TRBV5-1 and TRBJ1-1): KAGVTQTPRYLIKTRGQQVTLSCSPISGHRSVSWYQQTPGQGLQFLFEYFSETQRNKGNFPGRFSGRQFSNSRSEMNVSTLELGDSALYLCASSLLTGANTEAFFGQGTRLTVV.

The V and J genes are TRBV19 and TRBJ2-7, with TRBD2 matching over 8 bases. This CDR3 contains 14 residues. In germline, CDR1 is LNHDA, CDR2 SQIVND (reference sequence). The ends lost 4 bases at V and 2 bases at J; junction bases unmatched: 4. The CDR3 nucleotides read TGTGCCAGTAGTAGGGGACTAGTAGCCTACGAGCAGTACTTC. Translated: CASSRGLVAYEQYF.

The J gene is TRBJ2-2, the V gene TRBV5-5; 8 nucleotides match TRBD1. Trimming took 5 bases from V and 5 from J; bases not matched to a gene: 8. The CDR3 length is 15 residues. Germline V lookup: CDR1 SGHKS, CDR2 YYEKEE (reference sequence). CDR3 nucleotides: TGTGCCAGCAGGAAAGGACAGGGTGGGACCGGGGAGCTGTTTTTT. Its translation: CASRKGQGGTGELFF. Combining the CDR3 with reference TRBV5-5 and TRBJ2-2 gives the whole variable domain DAGVTQSPTHLIKTRGQQVTLRCSPISGHKSVSWYQQVLGQGPQFIFQYYEKEERGRGNFPDRFSARQFPNYSSELNVNALLLGDSALYLCASRKGQGGTGELFFGEGSRLTVL.

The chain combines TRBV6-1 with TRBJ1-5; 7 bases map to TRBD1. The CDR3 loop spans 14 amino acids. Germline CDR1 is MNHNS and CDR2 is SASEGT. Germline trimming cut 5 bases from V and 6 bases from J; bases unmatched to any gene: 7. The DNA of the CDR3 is TGTGCCAGCAGTCTTGACAGGGTAAGTCAGCCCCAGCATTTT. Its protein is CASSLDRVSQPQHF.

This CDR3 reads CASSLASGGAKTDTQYF. The CDR3, as DNA: TGTGCCAGCAGCTTAGCGTCGGGAGGCGCGAAGACAGATACGCAGTATTTT. The chain uses TRBV7-6 and TRBJ2-3; 7 bases align to TRBD2. The V gene's germline CDR1 is SGHVS and CDR2 FNYEAQ. The length of the CDR3 is 17 residues. V was clipped by 0 bases and J by 3 bases; unmatched bases: 9.

The CDR3 spells CASIPGGLDYEQYF. CDR3 coding DNA: TGTGCCAGCATCCCCGGCGGACTAGATTACGAGCAGTACTTC. The V call is TRBV28, the J call TRBJ2-7; the match to TRBD2 covers 7 bases. Looked up from germline, CDR1 is MDHEN and CDR2 is SYDVKM. The CDR3 contains 14 residues. Trimming cost V 7 bases and J 4 bases; bases outside gene matches: 10.

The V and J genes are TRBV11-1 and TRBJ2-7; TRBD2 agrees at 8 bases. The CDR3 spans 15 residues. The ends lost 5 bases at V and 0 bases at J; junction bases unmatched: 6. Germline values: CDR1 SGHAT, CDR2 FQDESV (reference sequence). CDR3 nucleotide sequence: TGTGCCAGCAGCGTCAGCGGGAGTTTCTCCTACGAGCAGTACTTC. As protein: CASSVSGSFSYEQYF.